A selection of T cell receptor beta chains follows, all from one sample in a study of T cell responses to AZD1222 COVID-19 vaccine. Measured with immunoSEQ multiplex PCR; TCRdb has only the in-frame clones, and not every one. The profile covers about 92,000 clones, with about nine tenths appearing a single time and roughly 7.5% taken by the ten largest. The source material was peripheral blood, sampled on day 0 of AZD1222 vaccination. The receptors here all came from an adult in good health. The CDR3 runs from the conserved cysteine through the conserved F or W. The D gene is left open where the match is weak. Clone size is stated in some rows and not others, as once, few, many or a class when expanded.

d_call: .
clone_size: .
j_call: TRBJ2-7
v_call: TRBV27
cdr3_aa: CASSLGGSPHEQYF
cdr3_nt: TGTGCCAGCAGTTTAGGAGGGTCTCCTCACGAGCAGTACTTC

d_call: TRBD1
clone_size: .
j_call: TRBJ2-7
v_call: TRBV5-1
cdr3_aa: CASSSDGQGVHEQYF
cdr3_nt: TGCGCCAGCAGCTCCGACGGACAGGGTGTACACGAGCAGTACTTC

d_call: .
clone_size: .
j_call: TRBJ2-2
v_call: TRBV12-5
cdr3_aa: CASGLVHTGELFF
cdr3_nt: TGTGCTAGTGGTTTGGTACACACCGGGGAGCTGTTTTTT

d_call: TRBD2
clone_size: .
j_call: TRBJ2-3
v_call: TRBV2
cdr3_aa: CASSRGRDYSTDTQYF
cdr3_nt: TGTGCCAGCAGCCGGGGTAGGGACTATAGCACAGATACGCAGTATTTT

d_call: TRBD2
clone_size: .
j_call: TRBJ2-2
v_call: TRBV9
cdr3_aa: CASTQSSGRTGELFF
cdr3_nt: TGTGCCAGCACTCAATCTAGCGGGCGCACCGGGGAGCTGTTTTTT

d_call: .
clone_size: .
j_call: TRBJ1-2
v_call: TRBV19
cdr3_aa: CASSIWGDYGYTF
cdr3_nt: TGTGCCAGTAGTATCTGGGGCGACTATGGCTACACCTTC

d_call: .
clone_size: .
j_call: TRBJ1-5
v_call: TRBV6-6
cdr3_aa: CASSRVLGETISNQPQHF
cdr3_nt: TGTGCCAGCAGCCGAGTGTTAGGGGAGACTATTAGCAATCAGCCCCAGCATTTT

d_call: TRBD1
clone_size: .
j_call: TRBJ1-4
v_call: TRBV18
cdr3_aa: CASSPSGGGEKLFF
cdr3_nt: TGTGCCAGCTCACCATCAGGGGGCGGTGAAAAACTGTTTTTT

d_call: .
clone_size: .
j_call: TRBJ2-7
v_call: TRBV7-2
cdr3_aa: CASSLQITAYEQYF
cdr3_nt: TGTGCCAGCAGCTTACAGATTACAGCCTACGAGCAGTACTTC

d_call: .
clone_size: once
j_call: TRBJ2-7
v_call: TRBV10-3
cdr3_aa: CAISESSNRGEQYF
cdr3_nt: TGTGCCATCAGTGAGTCGAGTAATAGGGGCGAGCAGTACTTC

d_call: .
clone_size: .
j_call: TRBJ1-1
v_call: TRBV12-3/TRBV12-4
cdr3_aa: CASSRSMNTEAFF
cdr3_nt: TGTGCCAGCAGTCGCAGCATGAACACTGAAGCTTTCTTT

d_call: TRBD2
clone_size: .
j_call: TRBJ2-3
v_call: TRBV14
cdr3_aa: CASSQRGGHTDTQYF
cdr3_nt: TGTGCCAGCAGCCAGCGGGGGGGCCACACAGATACGCAGTATTTT

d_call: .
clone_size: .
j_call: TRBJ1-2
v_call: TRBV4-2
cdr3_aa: CASTIPGPGYGYTF
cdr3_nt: TGTGCCAGCACTATCCCGGGGCCTGGCTATGGCTACACCTTC

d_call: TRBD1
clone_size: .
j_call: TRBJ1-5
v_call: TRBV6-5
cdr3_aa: CASSYSYGTANQPQHF
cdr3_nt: TGTGCCAGCAGTTACTCGTACGGGACAGCAAATCAGCCCCAGCATTTT

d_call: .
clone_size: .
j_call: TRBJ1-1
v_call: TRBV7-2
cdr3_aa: CASSESGRGNTEAFF
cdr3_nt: TGTGCCAGCAGCGAATCAGGGAGGGGGAACACTGAAGCTTTCTTT

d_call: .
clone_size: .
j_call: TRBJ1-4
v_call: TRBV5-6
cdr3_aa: CASSLRGNGEKLFF
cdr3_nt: TGTGCCAGCAGCTTGAGAGGAAACGGTGAAAAACTGTTTTTT

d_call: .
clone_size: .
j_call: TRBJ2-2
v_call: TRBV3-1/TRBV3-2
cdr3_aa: CASSLLGVTQNTGELFF
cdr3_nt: TGTGCCAGCAGCCTACTCGGGGTAACGCAGAACACCGGGGAGCTGTTTTTT

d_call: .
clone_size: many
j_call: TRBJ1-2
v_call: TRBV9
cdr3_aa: CASSHPNYGYTF
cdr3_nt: TGTGCCAGCAGTCACCCGAACTATGGCTACACCTTC

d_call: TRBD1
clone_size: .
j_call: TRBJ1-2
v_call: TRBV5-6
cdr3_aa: CASSHRDSPYGYTF
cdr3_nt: TGTGCCAGCAGCCACCGGGACAGCCCCTATGGCTACACCTTC

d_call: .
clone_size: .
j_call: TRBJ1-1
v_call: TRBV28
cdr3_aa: CASLEITGKDTEAFF
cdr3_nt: TGTGCCAGCCTGGAGATTACAGGGAAGGACACTGAAGCTTTCTTT

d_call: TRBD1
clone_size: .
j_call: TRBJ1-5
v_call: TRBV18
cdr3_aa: CASSRDSSGSNQPQHF
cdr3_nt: TGTGCCAGCTCCCGGGACAGCAGCGGGAGCAATCAGCCCCAGCATTTT

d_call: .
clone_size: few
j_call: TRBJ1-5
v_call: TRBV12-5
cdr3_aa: CASGLVSTGNQPQHF
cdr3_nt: TGTGCTAGTGGTTTAGTTTCGACAGGCAATCAGCCCCAGCATTTT

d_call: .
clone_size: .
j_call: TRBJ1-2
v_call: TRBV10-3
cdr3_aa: CAISDPGSHGYTF
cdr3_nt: TGTGCCATCAGTGACCCGGGGTCTCATGGCTACACCTTC

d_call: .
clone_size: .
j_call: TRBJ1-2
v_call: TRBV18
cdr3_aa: CASSDRYGYTF
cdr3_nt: TGTGCCAGTTCGGACCGATATGGCTACACCTTC

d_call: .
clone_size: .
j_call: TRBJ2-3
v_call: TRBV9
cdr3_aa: CASSGLEDTQYF
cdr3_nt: TGTGCCAGCAGCGGTCTGGAGGATACGCAGTATTTT

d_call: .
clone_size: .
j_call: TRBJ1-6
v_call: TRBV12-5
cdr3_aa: CASGLVLAGGNSPLHF
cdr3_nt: TGTGCTAGTGGTTTGGTACTCGCGGGGGGCAATTCACCCCTCCACTTT

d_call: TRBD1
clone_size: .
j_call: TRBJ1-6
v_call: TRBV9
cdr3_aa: CASSVGQGKNSPLHF
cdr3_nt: TGTGCCAGCAGCGTAGGACAGGGGAAGAATTCACCCCTCCACTTT

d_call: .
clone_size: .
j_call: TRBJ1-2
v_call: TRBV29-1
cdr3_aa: CSVEGQSVYGYTF
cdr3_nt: TGCAGCGTTGAAGGCCAGAGCGTCTATGGCTACACCTTC